This TCR beta chain was sequenced during a study of blood T cell repertoires in COVID-19 (dated by TCRdb to the early 2020s). General notes on the study: Collaborator samples came from the United States, Italy and Spain and covered acute and convalescent phases of COVID-19. The samples were drawn from two sources: the first 160 participants of the ongoing ImmuneRACE study, and approximately 1,300 subjects contributed by 6 global collaborators. The material from the prospective study consisted of cDNA or gDNA derived from T cells, B-cell-depleted T cells, or PBMCs. A freely available public database, intended as a resource for researchers studying the immune response to SARS-CoV-2, is where the repertoires were released. Where available, HLA class I and class II types were taken from metadata supplied by the sample provider and were not determined by assay-based typing. Subjects who had been exposed to COVID-19, were actively infected with it, or had recovered from it provided the deeply sampled blood TCRbeta repertoires that made up the dataset. The sample metadata nearly always contained a de-identified subject ID, COVID-19 status, age in years and sex.

Trimmed from V: 4 bases; trimmed from J: 7 bases; junction bases lacking a gene match: 11. Via the germline V gene, CDR1 is SGHDT and CDR2 YYEEEE. The CDR3, cysteine through phenylalanine, is 15 amino acids long. Of the read, only the CDR3 DNA is kept; its 45 bases are in frame from base 1. TCRbeta CDR3 regions were amplified from genomic DNA using the immunoSEQ Assay, a bias-controlled multiplex PCR. The authors' pipeline ran thus. The number of nucleated cells in each sample was estimated by amplification of reference gene primers within the assay. To quantify the absolute abundance of each unique TCRbeta CDR3 rearrangement, sequence reads were collapsed and filtered. For each sample, productive Simpson clonality was calculated by taking the square root of Simpson's diversity index across productive rearrangements. Sourced from immuneACCESS, this table was stored by TCRdb with only in-frame sequences that have V and J called. A share of the clones is absent; for the studies checked, an unresolved V gene accounts for under half, and the remainder has no known explanation. The V and J calls and clone size are taken from that table; D and trimming were inferred from the DNA. For this sample there are under 50,000 clones; around 85% appear just once. The ten largest clones add up to 4% to 5.5% of the sample.

The collaborating institutions used their own protocols to collect whole blood in K2EDTA tubes. For TCRbeta analysis, collaborators shipped samples as frozen whole blood, isolated PBMCs, or DNA extracted from either of those sample types. What the research found in general, with its limitations: The amount of clinical and demographic metadata varied by source and participant and was provided uncurated.

Remarks on this clone: There is no known antigen for this receptor. No much larger clone is present one base from it, and per-base qualities are unavailable.

The clonotype originates from a man aged 45 to 65 with active COVID-19. The chain employs TRBV5-6 and TRBJ1-2; TRBD1 fits 9 bases in the junction. Sample: peripheral blood. The DNA is TGTGCCAGCAGCCCCCCGGGACAGGGAATTGGTGGCTACACCTTC. Its product reads: CASSPPGQGIGGYTF.